The clone carrying this T cell receptor beta chain was recorded at least ten times. Its antigen is not known. Quantitative 5'-RACE with molecular barcodes generated TCR beta libraries. In TCRdb, the 5' RACE reads were re-called with MiXCR into one record per CDR3 protein. The data show 500,000 to 650,000 distinct CDR3 sequences, with 5.3% seen just once and under 4.5% held by the top ten. The sample is drawn from a study of CD8 T cells in ankylosing spondylitis. Study results and caveats: Reports say disease-linked clones showed up significantly more in matched ankylosing spondylitis synovial fluid. Seemingly distinctive of ankylosing spondylitis blood was a TCR beta motif formed by eight highly homologous variants. Clones linked to the disease showed a CD8+ phenotype. They occurred at relatively low frequencies in peripheral blood.

The clonotype was recovered from a male donor with ankylosing spondylitis. The specimen was blood, either unsorted or a sorted T cell fraction (not recorded which).

CDR3 region: CASSADRGQSYEQYF. DNA of the CDR3: TGTGCCAGCAGCGCAGACAGGGGGCAATCCTACGAGCAGTACTTC. V gene TRBV7-9 combines with J gene TRBJ2-7; 10 bases line up with TRBD1. Germline CDR1 SEHNR, CDR2 FQNEAQ (reference sequence). V trimming: 5 bases; J trimming: 1 base; junction bases outside the gene matches: 5. This CDR3 has 15 amino acids.